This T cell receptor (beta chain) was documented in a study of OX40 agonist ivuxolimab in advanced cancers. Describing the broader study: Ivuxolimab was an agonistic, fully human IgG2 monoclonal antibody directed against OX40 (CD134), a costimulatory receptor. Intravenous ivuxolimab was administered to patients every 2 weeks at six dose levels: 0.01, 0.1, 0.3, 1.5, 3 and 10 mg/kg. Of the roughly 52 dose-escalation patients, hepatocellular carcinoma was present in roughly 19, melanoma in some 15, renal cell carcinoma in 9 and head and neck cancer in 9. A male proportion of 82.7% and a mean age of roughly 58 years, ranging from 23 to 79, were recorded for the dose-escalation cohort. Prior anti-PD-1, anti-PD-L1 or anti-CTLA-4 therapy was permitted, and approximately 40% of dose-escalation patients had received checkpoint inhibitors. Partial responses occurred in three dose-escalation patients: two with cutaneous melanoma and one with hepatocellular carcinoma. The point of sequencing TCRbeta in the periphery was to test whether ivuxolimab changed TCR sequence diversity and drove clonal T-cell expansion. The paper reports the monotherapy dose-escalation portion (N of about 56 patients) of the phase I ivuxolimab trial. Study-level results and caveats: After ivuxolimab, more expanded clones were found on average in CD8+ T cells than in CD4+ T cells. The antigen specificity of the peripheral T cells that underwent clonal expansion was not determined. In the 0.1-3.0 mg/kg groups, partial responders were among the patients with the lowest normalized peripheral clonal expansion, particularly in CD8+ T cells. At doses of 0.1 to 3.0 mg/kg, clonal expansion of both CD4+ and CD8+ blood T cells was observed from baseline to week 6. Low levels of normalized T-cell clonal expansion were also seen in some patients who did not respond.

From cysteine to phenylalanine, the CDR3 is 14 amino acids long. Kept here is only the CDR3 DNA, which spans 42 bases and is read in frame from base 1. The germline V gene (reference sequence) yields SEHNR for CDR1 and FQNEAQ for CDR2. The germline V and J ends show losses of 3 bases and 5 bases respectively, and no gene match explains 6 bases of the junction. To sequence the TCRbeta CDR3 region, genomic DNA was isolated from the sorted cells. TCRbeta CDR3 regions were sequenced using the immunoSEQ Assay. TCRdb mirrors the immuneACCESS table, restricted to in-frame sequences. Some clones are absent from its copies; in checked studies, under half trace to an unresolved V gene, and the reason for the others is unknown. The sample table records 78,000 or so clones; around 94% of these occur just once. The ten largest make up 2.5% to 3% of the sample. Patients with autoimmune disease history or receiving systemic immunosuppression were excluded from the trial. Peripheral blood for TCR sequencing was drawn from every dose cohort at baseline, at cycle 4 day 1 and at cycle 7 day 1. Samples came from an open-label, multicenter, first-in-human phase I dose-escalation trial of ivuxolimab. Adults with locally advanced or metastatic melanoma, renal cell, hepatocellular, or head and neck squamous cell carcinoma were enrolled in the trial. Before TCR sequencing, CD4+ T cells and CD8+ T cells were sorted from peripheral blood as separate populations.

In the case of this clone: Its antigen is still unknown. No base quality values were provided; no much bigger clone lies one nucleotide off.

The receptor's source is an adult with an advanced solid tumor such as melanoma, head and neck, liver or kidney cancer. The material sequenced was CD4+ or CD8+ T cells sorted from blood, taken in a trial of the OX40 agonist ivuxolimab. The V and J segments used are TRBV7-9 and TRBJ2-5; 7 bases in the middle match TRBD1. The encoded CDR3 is CASSLRGQVETQYF. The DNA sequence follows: TGTGCCAGCAGCTTGAGGGGGCAGGTGGAGACCCAGTACTTC.